This TCR beta chain was identified during a study of shared clonotypes between healthy human individuals. Assay: immunoSEQ multiplex PCR; the TCRdb copy retains only in-frame clones and omits some. The repertoire consists of millions of clones, with about 92% occurring once and the leading ten covering over 0.12%. This CDR3 is 15 amino acids long. V was clipped by 1 base and J by 7 bases; unmatched bases: 5. The germline gives CDR1 SGHRS, CDR2 YFSETQ. Sequencing was performed on naive CD4+ T cells sorted from blood. Subset given: CD45RA+ positively selected. The sequence was collected from a man younger than 35 in good health. The V call is TRBV5-1, the J call TRBJ1-3; 10 nucleotides line up with TRBD1. In DNA, the CDR3 is TGCGCCAGCAGCTTGTCGGGACAGGGGCGGAACACCATATATTTT. Translating gives CASSLSGQGRNTIYF.